The 20 T cell receptor beta chains reported below all come from one sample, sequenced in a study of T-cell reconstitution after alpha-beta-depleted transplantation in children. Unique molecular identifiers tagged the TCRbeta library. MiXCR, run by TCRdb on the PCR reads, gives a single entry per CDR3 protein. Among hundreds of thousands of distinct CDR3 sequences, 13% were seen once, and the ten largest hold 2.2%. Sequencing used PBMCs, mostly from graft donor cells, obtained 360 days after TCRalphabeta/CD19-depleted stem cell transplant. These receptors were taken from a male patient under 18 who had a stem cell transplant for acute myeloid leukemia, so the T cells may come from the graft donor.

This clonotype occurred a few times. This chain uses TRBV5-1 with TRBJ1-1; D gene ambiguous. Trimming took 5 bases from V and 8 from J, leaving 16 bases between them. This CDR3 is built from 13 residues. Germline CDR1 and CDR2: SGHRS and YFSETQ. This chain's CDR3 is CASRPDGYEEAFF. CDR3 DNA sequence: TGCGCCAGCAGACCGGACGGCTACGAAGAAGCTTTCTTT.

The chain links TRBV6-1 to TRBJ2-5, with 9 bases lining up with TRBD1. V was pared by 6 bases and J by 1 base, with 12 bases of the junction left unmatched. Germline CDR1 MNHNS, CDR2 SASEGT. CDR3 length: 17 residues. The CDR3 sequence is CASSRGQGGRFQETQYF. The CDR3 nucleotides are TGTGCCAGCAGCCGGGGACAGGGAGGTCGGTTCCAAGAGACCCAGTACTTC.

V gene TRBV7-2 combines with J gene TRBJ1-2; 9 bases fit TRBD1. Unmatched junction bases numbered 14, after V lost 8 bases and J lost 4 bases. The CDR3 is 16 residues long. Per germline, CDR1 SGHTA and CDR2 FQGNSA. CDR3 region: CASVRDNETGGYGYTF. CDR3 DNA: TGTGCCAGCGTTCGCGATAACGAGACAGGGGGCTATGGCTACACCTTC.

This clonotype was recorded once. The chain joins TRBV10-3 to TRBJ1-1; no reliable D call. The germline V gene encodes CDR1 ENHRY and CDR2 SYGVKD. The ends were cut back, 7 bases at V and 2 bases at J, with 11 bases in the middle. The CDR3 is made up of 13 amino acids. Written as DNA, the CDR3 is TGTGCCATCAAAAGGACGGGAAACACTGAAGCTTTCTTT. Residues: CAIKRTGNTEAFF.

This clonotype was seen a handful of times. The chain carries TRBV15 and TRBJ2-7; D unclear. The length of the CDR3 is 13 residues. The germline V and J ends were trimmed by 0 bases and 4 bases, with 7 bases remaining between them. From germline, CDR1 is LNHNV and CDR2 YYDKDF (reference sequence). CDR3 residues: CATSRDLSYEQYF. Here the CDR3 DNA reads TGTGCCACCAGCAGAGATCTTAGTTACGAGCAGTACTTC.

This clonotype appeared a few times. The chain is built from TRBV7-3 and TRBJ1-4; no clear D. Trimming removed 2 bases from V and 8 bases from J, with 15 bases in between. The CDR3 is 15 residues long. Germline values: CDR1 SGHTA, CDR2 FQGTGA. This CDR3 is CASSLSPSEGEKLFF. DNA for the CDR3: TGTGCCAGCAGCTTATCTCCATCTGAAGGGGAAAAACTGTTTTTT.

In its sample, this clonotype was seen a few times. CDR3 protein: CASGRLAGESPYEQYF. Written as DNA, the CDR3 is TGTGCCAGCGGGCGGCTAGCGGGAGAATCGCCCTACGAGCAGTACTTC. The chain links TRBV7-9 to TRBJ2-7, with 10 bases matching TRBD2. CDR1 is SEHNR and CDR2 is FQNEAQ in the germline V gene (reference sequence). V was clipped by 8 bases and J by 2 bases; unmatched bases: 12. This CDR3 comprises 16 residues.

The rearrangement links TRBV7-2 to TRBJ2-3; D is unresolved. Trimming removed 1 base from V and 7 bases from J, with 6 bases in between. This CDR3 spans 12 amino acids. Germline V gene sequence: CDR1 SGHTA, CDR2 FQGNSA. CDR3 nucleotides: TGTGCCAGCAGCTTAGGACTCTATACGCAGTATTTT. Its protein product is CASSLGLYTQYF.

This clonotype came up once. The chain couples TRBV7-2 to TRBJ2-3; D gene ambiguous. The V end was cut by 0 bases, the J end by 8 bases, with 12 bases between. Germline CDR1 reads SGHTA; CDR2 reads FQGNSA. This CDR3 comprises 14 residues. The CDR3 spells CASSLALSPTTQYF. The CDR3 nucleotides read TGTGCCAGCAGCTTAGCGCTAAGCCCTACTACGCAGTATTTT.

This clonotype was detected ten times or more. The chain recombines TRBV6-2 or TRBV6-3 with TRBJ2-1, with D unresolved. Between the trimmed V and J ends, which lost 5 bases and 0 bases, there was a span of 11 bases. The CDR3 length is 15 residues. Germline V lookup: CDR1 MNHEY, CDR2 SVGEGT. CDR3 amino acids: CASSLRPSSYNEQFF. The CDR3 bases are TGTGCCAGCAGTCTCCGGCCTAGCTCCTACAATGAGCAGTTCTTC.

This clonotype has at least ten counts. The chain recombines TRBV3-1 with TRBJ2-2, with TRBD2 matching 8 bases. With 4 bases clipped from V and 4 bases from J, the junction kept 5 bases outside the gene matches. Germline-derived CDR1 and CDR2 are LGHDT and YNNKEL (reference sequence). The CDR3 covers 15 residues. The CDR3 DNA is TGTGCCAGCAGCCCGGGACTAGGTTCCACCGGGGAGCTGTTTTTT. It is translated as CASSPGLGSTGELFF.

The rearrangement joins TRBV28 to TRBJ1-1; D remains ambiguous. Germline CDR1 MDHEN, CDR2 SYDVKM. V was shortened by 4 bases and J by 3 bases, with 12 bases between the two germline ends. CDR3 size: 14 residues. In DNA form, the CDR3 reads TGTGCCAGCAGTTGTATGGGGTTGCACACTGAAGCTTTCTTT. Translation: CASSCMGLHTEAFF.

The chain links TRBV29-1 to TRBJ2-5, with D perhaps matching TRBD1 (6 bases). V was clipped by 7 bases and J by 4 bases, with 13 bases between them. The CDR3 runs to 12 residues. CDR1 SQVTM and CDR2 ANQGSEA come from the germline V gene. CDR3: CSALTGRETQYF. CDR3 coding DNA: TGCAGCGCTCTGACAGGTCGAGAGACCCAGTACTTC.

The genes are TRBV7-2 and TRBJ2-1; D gene uncertain. Germline V gene sequence: CDR1 SGHTA, CDR2 FQGNSA. The CDR3 extends over 15 amino acids. Trimming removed 5 bases at V and 0 bases at J, with 11 bases between. The CDR3 DNA sequence: TGTGCCAGCAGCGTTCTGGCGGCCTCCTACAATGAGCAGTTCTTC. Its protein is CASSVLAASYNEQFF.

This clonotype was counted only a few times. The J gene is TRBJ1-1, the V gene TRBV19; D ambiguous. The germline V and J ends were trimmed by 6 bases and 6 bases, with 17 bases remaining between them. The CDR3 loop spans 14 amino acids. Germline V gene data show CDR1 as LNHDA and CDR2 as SQIVND (reference sequence). Here the CDR3 reads CASSEGSGEPEAFF. The CDR3 region has the DNA TGTGCCAGTAGCGAAGGGAGCGGGGAACCTGAAGCTTTCTTT. Looking up the rest from reference TRBV19 and TRBJ1-1 gives the full variable domain: DGGITQSPKYLFRKEGQNVTLSCEQNLNHDAMYWYRQDPGQGLRLIYYSQIVNDFQKGDIAEGYSVSREKKESFPLTVTSAQKNPTAFYLCASSEGSGEPEAFFGQGTRLTVV.

The chain links TRBV25-1 to TRBJ2-1; 15 nucleotides align to TRBD2. The CDR3 consists of 18 residues. Germline-derived CDR1 and CDR2 are MGHDK and SYGVNS. Trimming cost V 6 bases and J 1 base; bases outside gene matches: 7. This CDR3 is CASSPGLAGGMSYNEQFF. Here the CDR3 DNA reads TGTGCCAGCAGCCCGGGACTAGCGGGAGGAATGTCCTACAATGAGCAGTTCTTC.

In its sample, this clonotype was seen many times. The chain combines TRBV6-4 with TRBJ2-7, with 7 bases aligning to TRBD2. The germline V gene encodes CDR1 MRHNA and CDR2 SNTAGT. The CDR3 totals 15 residues. The V and J ends lost 3 bases and 3 bases, in that order; junction bases with no gene match: 8. The CDR3 here is CASSERAGAYYEQYF. The CDR3 region has the DNA TGTGCCAGCAGTGAACGCGCGGGAGCTTACTACGAGCAGTACTTC.

The rearrangement links TRBV7-6 to TRBJ2-1; tentative D call: TRBD2 (6 bases). The V and J ends lost 5 bases and 1 base respectively, with 15 bases between them. The germline gives CDR1 SGHVS, CDR2 FNYEAQ. CDR3 length equals 16 residues. The CDR3 DNA is TGTGCCAGCAGCCCAACTAGCATGCATTCCTACAATGAGCAGTTCTTC. Translation gives CASSPTSMHSYNEQFF. Variable domain in full (rest from reference TRBV7-6 and TRBJ2-1): GAGVSQSPRYKVTKRGQDVALRCDPISGHVSLYWYRQALGQGPEFLTYFNYEAQQDKSGLPNDRFSAERPEGSISTLTIQRTEQRDSAMYRCASSPTSMHSYNEQFFGPGTRLTVL.

The chain links TRBV9 to TRBJ2-7; TRBD2 is a possible D gene (5 bases). Germline values: CDR1 SGDLS, CDR2 YYNGEE. The CDR3 covers 14 residues. The germline V and J ends were trimmed by 2 bases and 4 bases, with 13 bases remaining between them. CDR3 residues: CASSVGVVEYEQYF. The CDR3 coding sequence is TGTGCCAGCAGCGTCGGGGTAGTGGAATACGAGCAGTACTTC.

In its sample, this clonotype was seen a few times. V and J are TRBV18 and TRBJ2-1, with D possibly TRBD2 on 5 matching bases. Trimming removed 0 bases at V and 5 bases at J, with 5 bases between. CDR1 and CDR2 (germline): KGHSH, LQKENI. CDR3 length: 13 amino acids. The CDR3 sequence: CASSPPRDNEQFF. DNA for the CDR3: TGTGCCAGCTCACCACCGAGGGACAATGAGCAGTTCTTC.